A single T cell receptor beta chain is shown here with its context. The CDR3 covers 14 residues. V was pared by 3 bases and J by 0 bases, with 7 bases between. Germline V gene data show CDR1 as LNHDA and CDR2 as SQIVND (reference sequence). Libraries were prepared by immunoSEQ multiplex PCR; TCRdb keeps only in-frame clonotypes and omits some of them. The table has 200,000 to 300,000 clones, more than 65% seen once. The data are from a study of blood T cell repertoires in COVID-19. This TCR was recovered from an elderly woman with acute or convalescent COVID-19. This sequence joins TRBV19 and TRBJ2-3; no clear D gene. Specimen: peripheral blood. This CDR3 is CASSIDTSTDTQYF. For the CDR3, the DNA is TGTGCCAGTAGTATCGACACTAGCACAGATACGCAGTATTTT.